These 18 T cell receptor beta chains share one sample of origin, sequenced in a study of blood T cell repertoires in COVID-19. The protocol was immunoSEQ multiplex PCR, while the TCRdb copy is restricted to in-frame clones and leaves out a portion. This sample has fewer than 90,000 clones, with approximately 84% found just once. Sequencing was performed on peripheral blood. Receptor source: a man in his 70s with acute or convalescent COVID-19.

The CDR3 reads CSVRTVTNEKLFF. The CDR3 DNA sequence: TGCAGCGTTCGGACAGTCACTAATGAAAAACTGTTTTTT. The rearrangement uses TRBV29-1 and TRBJ1-4; D possibly corresponds to TRBD1 (6 bases). The CDR3 is 13 residues long. Looked up from germline, CDR1 is SQVTM and CDR2 is ANQGSEA. Between the trimmed V and J ends, which lost 5 bases and 2 bases, there was a span of 9 bases.

The gene calls are TRBV28 and TRBJ1-1; maybe TRBD1 (5 bases). This CDR3 contains 13 residues. CDR1 is MDHEN and CDR2 is SYDVKM in the germline V gene. The V end was cut by 7 bases, the J end by 2 bases, with 11 bases between. CDR3 DNA sequence: TGTGCCAGCACCCCGGGGGTCAACACTGAAGCTTTCTTT. It yields the protein CASTPGVNTEAFF.

The chain employs TRBV20-1 and TRBJ2-7, with TRBD2 identical over 11 bases. The J segment lost 4 bases and the V segment lost 3 bases, leaving 5 bases of the junction unmatched. Germline V gives CDR1 DFQATT, CDR2 SNEGSKA (reference sequence). This CDR3 region has 14 residues. DNA for the CDR3: TGCAGTGCTAGTCCGGGACTAGCGGCATACGAGCAGTACTTC. This encodes CSASPGLAAYEQYF.

The V and J genes are TRBV6-6 and TRBJ2-3; D not resolved. The CDR3 has 14 amino acids. V lost 7 bases, J lost 6 bases, and 17 bases lay in between. The V gene's germline CDR1 is MNHNY and CDR2 SVGAGI (reference sequence). Here the CDR3 DNA reads TGTGCCAGCACTCCCCTGAGTTTGGAGGATACGCAGTATTTT. It specifies CASTPLSLEDTQYF.

The V call is TRBV14, the J call TRBJ2-1; D uncertain. Germline values: CDR1 SGHDN, CDR2 FVKESK. Trimming took 2 bases from V and 4 from J, leaving 18 bases between them. CDR3 size: 17 residues. CDR3: CASSQLPSSALYNEQFF. In DNA form, the CDR3 reads TGTGCCAGCAGCCAACTGCCCTCCAGTGCCCTTTACAATGAGCAGTTCTTC.

V is TRBV3-1 (or the pseudogene TRBV3-2) and J is TRBJ1-1; D gene unclear. Between the trimmed V and J ends, which lost 1 base and 0 bases, there was a span of 9 bases. The CDR3 runs 15 residues. Germline lookup yields CDR1 LGHDT and CDR2 YNNKEL (reference sequence). For the CDR3, the DNA is TGTGCCAGCAGCCAAGGGGGAGCCATGAACACTGAAGCTTTCTTT. Protein sequence: CASSQGGAMNTEAFF.

This clone was found a few times. The chain's CDR3 is CATSRRVTSGRGDEQFF. The CDR3 region has the DNA TGTGCCACCAGCAGGCGGGTAACTAGCGGGAGAGGGGATGAGCAGTTCTTC. The V and J genes are TRBV15 and TRBJ2-1, with 11 bases fitting TRBD2. Trimming removed 3 bases from V and 8 bases from J; junction bases left unmatched: 12. The CDR3 loop spans 17 amino acids. CDR1 LNHNV and CDR2 YYDKDF come from the germline V gene (reference sequence).

The chain employs TRBV14 and TRBJ1-6; 7 bases are a match to TRBD1. The length of the CDR3 is 20 residues. The germline V gene encodes CDR1 SGHDN and CDR2 FVKESK. V lost 0 bases, J lost 8 bases, and 19 bases stayed unmatched. The CDR3 DNA reads as TGTGCCAGCAGCCAAGATTCAGGGACAGCCCTGAACCCATCCGATTCACCCCTCCACTTT. As protein: CASSQDSGTALNPSDSPLHF.

The chain uses TRBV18 and TRBJ1-1; D uncertain. This CDR3 is built from 13 residues. CDR1 is KGHSH, CDR2 LQKENI, per germline. Trimming cost V 6 bases and J 3 bases, with 11 bases left between them. The CDR3 loop reads CASSRTQDTEAFF. DNA of the CDR3: TGTGCCAGCTCCCGGACTCAGGACACTGAAGCTTTCTTT.

Here the CDR3 reads CASSQGDRVGTEAFF. CDR3 coding DNA: TGTGCCAGCAGCCAAGGGGACAGGGTTGGCACTGAAGCTTTCTTT. The V call is TRBV3-1 (or the pseudogene TRBV3-2), the J call TRBJ1-1; TRBD1 agrees at 9 bases. With V trimmed by 1 base and J by 4 bases, 4 bases remained unmatched. CDR1 is LGHDT and CDR2 is YNNKEL in the germline V gene (reference sequence). The CDR3 runs 15 residues.

The chain couples TRBV9 to TRBJ2-1; 8 bases are a match to TRBD2. Losses at the gene ends were 4 bases for V and 10 bases for J; bases not matched to a gene: 16. The CDR3 sequence is 16 residues long. Germline values: CDR1 SGDLS, CDR2 YYNGEE. The CDR3 region has the DNA TGTGCCAGCAGCACCTCGGGGACTAGGGGCCTTGGGGAGCAGTTCTTC. Protein product: CASSTSGTRGLGEQFF.

The chain links TRBV6-6 to TRBJ2-7; D unresolved. The V end was cut by 10 bases, the J end by 2 bases, with 9 bases between. The CDR3 contains 11 residues. Per germline, CDR1 MNHNY and CDR2 SVGAGI (reference sequence). The CDR3 DNA reads TGTGCCACCGGTCAAACCTACGAGCAGTACTTC. Its translation: CATGQTYEQYF.

The V gene is TRBV7-2, the J gene TRBJ1-1, with D perhaps TRBD1 (5 bases). Germline values: CDR1 SGHTA, CDR2 FQGNSA. V lost 1 base to trimming and J lost 0 bases, with 12 bases between them. The CDR3 consists of 16 residues. DNA for the CDR3: TGTGCCAGCAGCTTAGTGGGGTCAGGGATGAACACTGAAGCTTTCTTT. It specifies CASSLVGSGMNTEAFF.

V gene TRBV27 combines with J gene TRBJ2-7, with 9 bases aligning to TRBD2. V lost 3 bases and J lost 1; bases outside the gene matches: 7. Germline assignment: CDR1 MNHEY and CDR2 SMNVEV (reference sequence). The CDR3 is 16 amino acids. The CDR3 spells CASSFSSGRISYEQYF. The CDR3 DNA follows: TGTGCCAGCAGTTTTTCAAGCGGGAGGATTTCCTACGAGCAGTACTTC.

The CDR3 DNA sequence: TGCGCCAGCAGCTCAACTTTTGCCCCGGGAGAGTACTTC. It specifies CASSSTFAPGEYF. J is TRBJ2-7 and V is TRBV10-2; tentatively, D is TRBD2 (6 bases). In germline, CDR1 is WSHSY, CDR2 SAAADI. The CDR3 is 13 residues long. Trimming removed 6 bases at V and 11 bases at J, with 20 bases between.

V is TRBV5-1 and J is TRBJ2-3; 9 bases match TRBD2. Germline trimming cut 4 bases from V and 0 bases from J; bases unmatched to any gene: 6. The CDR3 contains 16 residues. The V gene's germline CDR1 is SGHRS and CDR2 YFSETQ. The CDR3 DNA is TGCGCCAGCAGCACCTTAGCGGGAGTGAGCACAGATACGCAGTATTTT. Its translation is CASSTLAGVSTDTQYF.

The chain links TRBV27 to TRBJ1-3; no clear D. The V gene's germline CDR1 is MNHEY and CDR2 SMNVEV (reference sequence). The ends were cut back, 5 bases at V and 3 bases at J, with 8 bases in the middle. This CDR3 comprises 13 residues. The CDR3 spells CASSPGFGNTIYF. CDR3 bases: TGTGCCAGCAGTCCAGGCTTTGGAAACACCATATATTTT.

V gene TRBV2 combines with J gene TRBJ2-5; 7 nucleotides align to TRBD1. This CDR3 has 12 amino acids. Germline values: CDR1 SNHLY, CDR2 FYNNEI. The trim removed 8 bases at V and 4 bases at J, leaving 4 bases unmatched. The CDR3 DNA sequence: TGTGCCAGCGGACAGGCGAGAGAGACCCAGTACTTC. It codes for CASGQARETQYF.